This paragraph reports one T cell receptor (beta chain). The target of this receptor is not known. Within one base of it there is no much larger clone, and no base qualities were kept. The CDR3 regions of human TCRbeta chains were subjected to immunosequencing. The authors' analysis ran thus. TCRs in the repertoires were matched against a reference library of SARS-CoV-2-specific TCRs that had been generated with the MIRA antigen-specificity platform. Breadth was defined as the fraction of unique TCRs that were SARS-CoV-2-associated. Depth was defined as the fraction of total T cells that were SARS-CoV-2-associated. Using the MIRA data, each spike-specific TCR was assigned both to the spike region to which the TCR was reactive and to a CD4 or CD8 class. Log10-transformed breadth and depth values were compared by one-way ANOVA with Sidak's multiple comparisons tests. TCRdb's version of the immuneACCESS table is confined to in-frame rearrangements and falls short of the full clone set. An unresolved V gene accounts for under half of the shortfall where checked; the remainder is of unknown origin. The V and J calls and clone size were taken over from that table, and D and trimming were inferred from the DNA. For this sample there are around 80,000 clones; 83% appear just once. The biggest ten clones account for under 1.5% of the sample.

The data are from a study of T cell responses to AZD1222 COVID-19 vaccine (dated by TCRdb to about 2021). Context from the whole study: TCR sequencing covered about 230 trial participants: 207 given two doses of AZD1222 and approximately 25 given two doses of MenACWY control vaccine. Trial participants were enrolled by age into 18-55, 56-69 and 70-plus year subgroups, with roughly 150, 30 and 60 TCR-sequenced participants respectively. The research as a whole found: Most participants were white British and females outnumbered males, and the authors suggested that clonal diversity may have been underestimated. Because no day 14 peak-response samples were available, repertoires were characterized only after the peak T cell response. Spike-specific TCR breadth and depth rose significantly after two AZD1222 doses compared with day 0 and with MenACWY recipients. In the small 56-69-year group, the increase in depth fell short of significance, most likely because of low power. Conclusions about previously exposed vaccinees are limited because only a handful of AZD1222 recipients were SARS-CoV-2 seropositive at baseline. CD4 TCRs associated with the vaccine covered the entire spike protein, and the dominant responses were in regions 160-218 and 743-854. Epitopes outside the regions mutated in the B.1.351 and B.1.1.7 variants were reportedly recognized by nearly half of the unique spike-specific TCRs.

The V and J ends are trimmed by 0 bases and 1 base, leaving 9 bases between them. CDR3 length: 15 amino acids, cysteine to phenylalanine. Only the CDR3 part of the read is kept: 45 bases, read in frame from the first base. Per the germline V gene, LGHNA is the CDR1 and YSLEER is the CDR2. The time point label corresponds to: about 28 days (+/-7) after the second vaccine dose. Because spike-specific TCR depth and breadth did not differ between the two schedules, AZD1222 recipients who got a second dose at roughly 4 weeks were pooled with those who got a second dose at roughly 12 weeks. Vaccinee samples came from UK trials COV001 and COV002, including a single-blind randomized controlled phase 2/3 trial of AZD1222 (ChAdOx1 nCoV-19) in healthy adults. Trial participant PBMC samples were collected at day 0 and day 28 after the second dose for TCRbeta chain sequencing.

Rearrangement joined TRBV4-3 to TRBJ1-1, with the D gene call left open. This clonotype originated in an adult who received the AZD1222 COVID-19 vaccine. The sequencing used peripheral blood, collected 28 days after the second AZD1222 dose. The CDR3 reads as follows: CASSQEGVPNTEAFF. The DNA is TGCGCCAGCAGCCAAGAAGGAGTACCGAACACTGAAGCTTTCTTT.